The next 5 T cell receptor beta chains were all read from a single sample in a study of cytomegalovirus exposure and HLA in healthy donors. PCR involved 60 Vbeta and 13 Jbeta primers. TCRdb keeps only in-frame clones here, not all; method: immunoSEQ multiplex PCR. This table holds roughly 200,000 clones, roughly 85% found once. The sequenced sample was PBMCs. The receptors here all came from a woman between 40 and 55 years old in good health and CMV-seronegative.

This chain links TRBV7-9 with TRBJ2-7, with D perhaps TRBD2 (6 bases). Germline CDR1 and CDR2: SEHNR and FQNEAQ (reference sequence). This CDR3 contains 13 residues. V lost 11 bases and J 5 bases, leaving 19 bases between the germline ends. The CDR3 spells CASGRRVPHEQYF. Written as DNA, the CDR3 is TGTGCCTCCGGGCGGAGGGTCCCCCACGAGCAGTACTTC. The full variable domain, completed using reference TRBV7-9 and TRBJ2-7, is DTGVSQNPRHKITKRGQNVTFRCDPISEHNRLYWYRQTLGQGPEFLTYFQNEAQLEKSRLLSDRFSAERPKGSFSTLEIQRTEQGDSAMYLCASGRRVPHEQYFGPGTRLTVT.

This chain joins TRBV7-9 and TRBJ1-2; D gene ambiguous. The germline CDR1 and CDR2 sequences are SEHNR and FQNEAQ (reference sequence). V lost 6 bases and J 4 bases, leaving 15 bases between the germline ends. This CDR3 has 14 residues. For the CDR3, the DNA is TGTGCCAGCAGTCCCGCTACCGGGATCTATGGCTACACCTTC. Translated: CASSPATGIYGYTF.

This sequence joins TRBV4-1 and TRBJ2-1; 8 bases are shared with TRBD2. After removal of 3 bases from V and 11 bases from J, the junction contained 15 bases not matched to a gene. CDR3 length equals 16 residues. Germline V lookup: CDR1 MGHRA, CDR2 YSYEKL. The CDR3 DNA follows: TGCGCCAGCAGCCACCCATCAGCGGGAGTAAGTCATAAGCAGTTCTTC. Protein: CASSHPSAGVSHKQFF.

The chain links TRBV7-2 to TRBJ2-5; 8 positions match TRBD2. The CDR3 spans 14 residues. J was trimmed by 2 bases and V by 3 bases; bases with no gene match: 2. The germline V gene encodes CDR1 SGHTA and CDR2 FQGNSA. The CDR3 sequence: CASSFVAGQETQYF. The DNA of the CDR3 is TGTGCCAGCAGCTTCGTAGCGGGACAAGAGACCCAGTACTTC.

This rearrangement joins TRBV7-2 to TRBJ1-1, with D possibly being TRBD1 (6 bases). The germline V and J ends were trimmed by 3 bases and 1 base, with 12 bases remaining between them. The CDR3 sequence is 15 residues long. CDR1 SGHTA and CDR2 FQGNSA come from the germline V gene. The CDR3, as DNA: TGTGCCAGCAGCTTGACGGGACAAGGGAACACTGAAGCTTTCTTT. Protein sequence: CASSLTGQGNTEAFF.